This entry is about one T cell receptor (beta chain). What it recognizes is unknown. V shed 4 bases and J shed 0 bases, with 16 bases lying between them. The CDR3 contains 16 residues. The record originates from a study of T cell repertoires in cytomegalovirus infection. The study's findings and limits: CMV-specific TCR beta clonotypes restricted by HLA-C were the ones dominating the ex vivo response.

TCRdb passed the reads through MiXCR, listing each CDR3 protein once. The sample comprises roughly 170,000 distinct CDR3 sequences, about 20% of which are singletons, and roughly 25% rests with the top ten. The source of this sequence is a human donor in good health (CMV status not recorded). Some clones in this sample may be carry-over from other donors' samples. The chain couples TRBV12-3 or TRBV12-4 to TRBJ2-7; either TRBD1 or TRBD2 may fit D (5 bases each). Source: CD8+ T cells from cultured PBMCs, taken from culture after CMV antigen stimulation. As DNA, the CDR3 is TGTGCCAGCAGTTCCCTAGGGACCGGAAGCTCCTACGAGCAGTACTTC. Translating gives CASSSLGTGSSYEQYF.